One and the same sample provided the 24 T cell receptor beta chains below, sequenced in a study of regulatory T cells in long-lasting Graves disease. Arm-PCR with iRepertoire HTBI primers amplified the CDR3 regions for these TCR beta libraries. TCRdb processed the multiplex PCR reads anew with MiXCR; each CDR3 protein has one entry. Seen here are 500,000 to 700,000 distinct CDR3 sequences, roughly 15% observed once, and the top ten hold about 18%. Indicated time point: newly diagnosed GD, antithyroid drugs for less than 3 months. RNA from PBMCs was the source of the TCR library. The sample was also linked to a second study, of T cells in Graves' hyperthyroidism and ophthalmopathy.

The sample was peripheral blood mononuclear cells (PBMCs), taken at new diagnosis, from a patient treated with antithyroid drugs. These receptors all come from a woman in her twenties or thirties with Graves disease.

The chain recombines TRBV6-2 or TRBV6-3 with TRBJ1-5; D gene unclear. The CDR3 has 15 amino acids. Looked up from germline, CDR1 is MNHEY and CDR2 is SVGEGT. Trimming shortened V by 5 bases and J by 0 bases, and 11 bases separated the two germline ends. CDR3 residues: CASSELGYSNQPQHF. DNA for the CDR3: TGTGCCAGCAGTGAATTGGGTTATAGCAATCAGCCCCAGCATTTT.

There are a few counts of this clonotype. V and J are TRBV20-1 and TRBJ2-1; D is uncertain. The germline V gene has CDR1 DFQATT and CDR2 SNEGSKA (reference sequence). The CDR3 contains 14 residues. The V end was cut by 3 bases, the J end by 1 base, with 10 bases between. The chain's CDR3 is CSASAGGSYNEQFF. CDR3 coding DNA: TGCAGTGCTAGTGCTGGTGGGTCCTACAATGAGCAGTTCTTC.

Notes on this clonotype: A read error is possible here, since a much larger clone lies one base away. The V call is TRBV19, the J call TRBJ2-5; D is unresolved. The CDR3 runs 14 residues. CDR1 and CDR2 from the germline V gene are LNHDA and SQIVND (reference sequence). Trimming took off 10 bases at V and 4 bases at J, with 19 bases between the two ends. CDR3 DNA sequence: TGTGCCACCTCGACGACTGAAAGGGCAGAGACCCAGTACTTC. Protein sequence: CATSTTERAETQYF. The variable domain in full, completed from reference TRBV19 and TRBJ2-5, reads DGGITQSPKYLFRKEGQNVTLSCEQNLNHDAMYWYRQDPGQGLRLIYYSQIVNDFQKGDIAEGYSVSREKKESFPLTVTSAQKNPTAFYLCATSTTERAETQYFGPGTRLLVL.

This clonotype was counted a few times. The rearrangement joins TRBV6-1 to TRBJ1-5; TRBD1 is a possible D gene (6 bases). V was clipped by 7 bases and J by 5 bases, with 12 bases between them. The germline V gene has CDR1 MNHNS and CDR2 SASEGT. The CDR3 totals 13 residues. Here the CDR3 reads CASTGAQDQPQHF. The CDR3 bases are TGTGCCAGCACAGGGGCCCAAGATCAGCCCCAGCATTTT.

This clonotype was counted only a few times. The J gene is TRBJ2-7, the V gene TRBV15; 7 bases match TRBD1. With 0 bases clipped from V and 10 bases from J, the junction kept 6 bases outside the gene matches. The CDR3 consists of 13 residues. Germline V gives CDR1 LNHNV, CDR2 YYDKDF (reference sequence). CDR3 region: CATSRDRQGPQYF. CDR3 bases: TGTGCCACCAGCAGAGATCGACAGGGTCCACAGTACTTC.

In its sample, this clonotype was seen a few times. The chain uses TRBV6-1 and TRBJ1-4, with 10 positions matching TRBD1. With V trimmed by 1 base and J by 6 bases, 8 bases remained unmatched. The CDR3 runs to 17 residues. Germline CDR1 MNHNS, CDR2 SASEGT. The CDR3 nucleotides read TGTGCCAGCAGTGAAGTGGGGACAGGGGCCCCCGATGAAAAACTGTTTTTT. Amino acid sequence: CASSEVGTGAPDEKLFF.

The chain has TRBV7-9 and TRBJ1-1; D unclear. Trimming stripped 1 base from V and 1 base from J, with 19 bases between. Germline CDR1 is SEHNR and CDR2 is FQNEAQ (reference sequence). This CDR3 has 18 residues. The CDR3 coding sequence is TGTGCCAGCAGCTTAGGGGTTAACGTTCGGACGACGAACACTGAAGCTTTCTTT. This translates into CASSLGVNVRTTNTEAFF. The complete variable domain, with remaining parts taken from reference TRBV7-9 and TRBJ1-1, reads DTGVSQNPRHKITKRGQNVTFRCDPISEHNRLYWYRQTLGQGPEFLTYFQNEAQLEKSRLLSDRFSAERPKGSFSTLEIQRTEQGDSAMYLCASSLGVNVRTTNTEAFFGQGTRLTVV.

This clonotype has just a few counts. The V call is TRBV5-1, the J call TRBJ2-3; 11 bases align to TRBD2. The CDR3 has 14 amino acids. Trimming took 3 bases from V and 4 from J; bases not matched to a gene: 1. Germline V gene data show CDR1 as SGHRS and CDR2 as YFSETQ. The CDR3 DNA is TGCGCCAGCAGCTCGGGACTAGCGGCAGATACGCAGTATTTT. It translates to CASSSGLAADTQYF.

This clonotype showed up many times. The gene calls are TRBV15 and TRBJ1-5; D not resolved. V was cut by 8 bases and J by 5 bases, with 13 bases left in between. This CDR3 spans 13 amino acids. Germline CDR1 reads LNHNV; CDR2 reads YYDKDF (reference sequence). The CDR3 sequence: CATGYNRDQPQHF. The CDR3 region has the DNA TGTGCCACCGGTTACAATCGCGATCAGCCCCAGCATTTT. Full variable domain (remainder filled in from reference TRBV15 and TRBJ1-5): DAMVIQNPRYQVTQFGKPVTLSCSQTLNHNVMYWYQQKSSQAPKLLFHYYDKDFNNEADTPDNFQSRRPNTSFCFLDIRSPGLGDTAMYLCATGYNRDQPQHFGDGTRLSIL.

This clonotype was counted ten times or more. The chain carries TRBV30 and TRBJ2-7, with D possibly being TRBD2 (6 bases). Trimming took 2 bases from V and 0 from J, leaving 17 bases between them. In germline, CDR1 is GTSNPN, CDR2 SVGIG (reference sequence). The CDR3 has 16 amino acids. The CDR3 coding sequence is TGTGCCTGGAGTCCCTCGACGTACGGGAGCTCCTACGAGCAGTACTTC. Encoded protein: CAWSPSTYGSSYEQYF. The full variable domain, completed using reference TRBV30 and TRBJ2-7, is SQTIHQWPATLVQPVGSPLSLECTVEGTSNPNLYWYRQAAGRGLQLLFYSVGIGQISSEVPQNLSASRPQDRQFILSSKKLLLSDSGFYLCAWSPSTYGSSYEQYFGPGTRLTVT.

This clonotype appeared many times. V gene TRBV20-1 combines with J gene TRBJ2-7; D uncertain. The germline V and J ends were trimmed by 1 base and 0 bases, with 13 bases remaining between them. The germline gives CDR1 DFQATT, CDR2 SNEGSKA (reference sequence). This CDR3 is 15 amino acids long. CDR3 sequence (DNA): TGCAGTGCTAGAGGAATCGAAATGCCCTCCTACGAGCAGTACTTC. Its translation is CSARGIEMPSYEQYF.

This clonotype was recorded at least ten times. The V and J genes are TRBV2 and TRBJ2-1, with 14 bases that match TRBD2. This CDR3 comprises 14 residues. CDR1 and CDR2 from the germline V gene are SNHLY and FYNNEI. Losses at the gene ends were 9 bases for V and 7 bases for J; bases not matched to a gene: 5. The CDR3 here is CASPGLAGVNEQFF. Here the CDR3 DNA reads TGTGCCAGTCCGGGACTAGCGGGAGTAAATGAGCAGTTCTTC. The full variable domain, completed using reference TRBV2 and TRBJ2-1, is EPEVTQTPSHQVTQMGQEVILRCVPISNHLYFYWYRQILGQKVEFLVSFYNNEISEKSEIFDDQFSVERPDGSNFTLKIRSTKLEDSAMYFCASPGLAGVNEQFFGPGTRLTVL.

The table lists this clonotype with a few counts. V usage is TRBV4-1 and J usage is TRBJ1-6, with 8 bases matching TRBD1. Germline CDR1 and CDR2: MGHRA and YSYEKL. With 2 bases clipped from V and 15 bases from J, the junction kept 9 bases outside the gene matches. This CDR3 is 14 amino acids long. The CDR3 loop is CASSQPRQGPDLHF. In DNA, the CDR3 is TGCGCCAGCAGCCAACCTCGACAGGGGCCGGACCTCCACTTT.

This clonotype was seen only a few times. The chain uses TRBV12-3 or TRBV12-4 and TRBJ2-1, with TRBD2 identical over 13 bases. The CDR3 runs 17 residues. J was trimmed by 5 bases and V by 5 bases; bases with no gene match: 9. In DNA, the CDR3 is TGTGCCAGCAGTCCGTACGAGGGACTAGCGGGAAACAATGAGCAGTTCTTC. Its translation: CASSPYEGLAGNNEQFF.

J is TRBJ2-5 and V is TRBV5-1; 10 bases align to TRBD2. The germline V gene encodes CDR1 SGHRS and CDR2 YFSETQ. Losses at the gene ends were 2 bases for V and 4 bases for J; bases not matched to a gene: 5. The CDR3 has 15 amino acids. The CDR3 sequence is CASSFAIAGGETQYF. CDR3 bases: TGCGCCAGCAGCTTCGCTATAGCGGGAGGAGAGACCCAGTACTTC.

The chain joins TRBV18 to TRBJ2-7; no firm D call. Trimming left V 3 bases short and J 2 bases short, with 8 bases between. CDR3 length: 13 residues. Looked up from germline, CDR1 is KGHSH and CDR2 is LQKENI. The CDR3 coding sequence is TGTGCCAGCTCACCCTCCCCGACCTACGAGCAGTACTTC. Residues: CASSPSPTYEQYF.

This clonotype has just a few counts. The chain uses TRBV5-1 and TRBJ2-1; D is unclear. The V end was cut by 0 bases, the J end by 6 bases, with 4 bases between. This CDR3 is built from 12 residues. The germline CDR1 and CDR2 sequences are SGHRS and YFSETQ. The CDR3 DNA sequence: TGCGCCAGCAGCTTGGTCCTCAATGAGCAGTTCTTC. Its translation is CASSLVLNEQFF.

Concerning this clonotype itself: A far larger clone differs by one base, so this is likely a read error. This chain connects TRBV7-8 to TRBJ2-7; D may match TRBD1 or TRBD2 (5 bases each). CDR3 length: 14 amino acids. Germline V gene data show CDR1 as SGHVS and CDR2 as FQNEAQ. The CDR3 sequence is CASSFRDGAYERYF. Written as DNA, the CDR3 is TGTGCCAGCAGCTTCCGGGACGGAGCCTACGAGCGGTACTTC. The complete variable domain, with remaining parts taken from reference TRBV7-8 and TRBJ2-7, reads GAGVSQSPRYKVAKRGQDVALRCDPISGHVSLFWYQQALGQGPEFLTYFQNEAQLDKSGLPSDRFFAERPEGSVSTLKIQRTQQEDSAVYLCASSFRDGAYERYFGPGTRLTVT.

V and J are TRBV6-6 and TRBJ2-7, with 11 bases matching TRBD2. The CDR3 totals 16 residues. Trimming cost V 0 bases and J 2 bases; bases outside gene matches: 3. Looked up from germline, CDR1 is MNHNY and CDR2 is SVGAGI (reference sequence). DNA for the CDR3: TGTGCCAGCAGTTACTCGGGGACTAGCGGTGCCTACGAGCAGTACTTC. Translation gives CASSYSGTSGAYEQYF.

The J gene is TRBJ2-5, the V gene TRBV20-1; tentatively, D is TRBD1 (6 bases). This CDR3 region has 12 residues. Trimming left V 3 bases short and J 5 bases short, with 10 bases between. Germline CDR1 and CDR2: DFQATT and SNEGSKA (reference sequence). The CDR3 spells CSARLQGETQYF. The CDR3 DNA sequence: TGCAGTGCTAGGCTCCAGGGGGAGACCCAGTACTTC.

There are many counts of this clonotype. CDR3 DNA: TGTGCCAGCAGTGATCGGGGTAAGAACACTGAAGCTTTCTTT. This sequence encodes CASSDRGKNTEAFF. V usage is TRBV2 and J usage is TRBJ1-1; D unresolved. Trimming stripped 3 bases from V and 1 base from J, with 9 bases between. Germline-derived CDR1 and CDR2 are SNHLY and FYNNEI. The CDR3 is 14 residues long.

This clonotype was detected ten times or more. Its ends do not fully match the called genes, so a read error is possible. The chain is built from TRBV28 and TRBJ2-1; 8 bases line up with TRBD1. The CDR3 extends over 17 amino acids. Germline CDR1 reads MDHEN; CDR2 reads SYDVKM. The CDR3 region has the DNA TGTGCCAGCAGTCTATGGACAGGGAAGGGGTCCTACAATGAGCAGTTCTTC. This translates into CASSLWTGKGSYNEQFF.

The chain recombines TRBV7-9 with TRBJ1-1; D is perhaps TRBD1 (5 bases). V was clipped by 5 bases and J by 10 bases, with 17 bases between them. This CDR3 is built from 13 residues. Germline CDR1 reads SEHNR; CDR2 reads FQNEAQ (reference sequence). CDR3 DNA: TGTGCCAGCAGCCCCATATTAGGGGCGGCAGCTTTCTTT. Translating it yields CASSPILGAAAFF.

This clonotype was counted between two and nine times. V usage is TRBV3-1 and J usage is TRBJ2-1; D not certain. Trimming stripped 1 base from V and 6 bases from J, with 10 bases between. The CDR3 covers 14 residues. Per germline, CDR1 LGHDT and CDR2 YNNKEL (reference sequence). CDR3 amino acids: CASSQGTFTNEQFF. The DNA for the CDR3 is TGTGCCAGCAGCCAAGGGACCTTCACCAATGAGCAGTTCTTC.